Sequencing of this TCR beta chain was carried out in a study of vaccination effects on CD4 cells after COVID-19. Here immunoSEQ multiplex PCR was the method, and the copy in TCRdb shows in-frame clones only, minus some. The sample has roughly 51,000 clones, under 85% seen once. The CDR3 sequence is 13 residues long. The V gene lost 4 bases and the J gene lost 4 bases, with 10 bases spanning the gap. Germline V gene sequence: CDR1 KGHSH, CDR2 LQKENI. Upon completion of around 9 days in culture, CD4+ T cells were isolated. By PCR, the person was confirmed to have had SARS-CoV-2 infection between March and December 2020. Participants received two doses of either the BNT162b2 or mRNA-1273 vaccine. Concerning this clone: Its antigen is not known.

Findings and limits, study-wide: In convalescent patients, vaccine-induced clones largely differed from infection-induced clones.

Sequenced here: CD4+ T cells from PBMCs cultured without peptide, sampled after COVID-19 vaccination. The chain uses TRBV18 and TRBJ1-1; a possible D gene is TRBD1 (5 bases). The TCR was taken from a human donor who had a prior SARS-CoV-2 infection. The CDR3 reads CASSRGGSTEAFF. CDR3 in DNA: TGTGCCAGCTCACGTGGGGGGAGCACTGAAGCTTTCTTT.